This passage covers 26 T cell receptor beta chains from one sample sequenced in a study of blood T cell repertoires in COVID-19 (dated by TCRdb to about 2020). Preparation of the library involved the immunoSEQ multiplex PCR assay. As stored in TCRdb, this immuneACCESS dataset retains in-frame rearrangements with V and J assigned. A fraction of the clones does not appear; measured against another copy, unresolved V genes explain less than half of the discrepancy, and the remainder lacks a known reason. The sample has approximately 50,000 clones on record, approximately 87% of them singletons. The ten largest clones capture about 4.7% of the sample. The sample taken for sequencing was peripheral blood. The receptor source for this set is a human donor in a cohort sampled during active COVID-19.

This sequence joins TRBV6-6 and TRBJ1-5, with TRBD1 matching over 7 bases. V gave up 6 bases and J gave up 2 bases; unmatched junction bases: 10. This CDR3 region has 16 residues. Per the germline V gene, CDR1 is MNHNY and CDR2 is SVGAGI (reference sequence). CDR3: CASSPQGDGGNQPQHF. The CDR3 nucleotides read TGTGCCAGCAGCCCCCAGGGGGACGGAGGCAATCAGCCCCAGCATTTT.

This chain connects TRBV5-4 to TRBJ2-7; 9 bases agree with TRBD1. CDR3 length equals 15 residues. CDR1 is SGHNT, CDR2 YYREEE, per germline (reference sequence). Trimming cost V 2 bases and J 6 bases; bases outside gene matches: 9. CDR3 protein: CASSFGQGSPSEQYF. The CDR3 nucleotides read TGTGCCAGCAGCTTTGGACAGGGGTCCCCTTCCGAGCAGTACTTC.

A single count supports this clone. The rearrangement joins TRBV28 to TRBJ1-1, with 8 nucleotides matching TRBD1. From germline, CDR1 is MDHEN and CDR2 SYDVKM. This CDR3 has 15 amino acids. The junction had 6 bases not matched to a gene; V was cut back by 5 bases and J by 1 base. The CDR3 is CASSTSGTGNTEAFF. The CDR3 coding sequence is TGTGCCAGCAGTACCTCCGGGACAGGGAACACTGAAGCTTTCTTT.

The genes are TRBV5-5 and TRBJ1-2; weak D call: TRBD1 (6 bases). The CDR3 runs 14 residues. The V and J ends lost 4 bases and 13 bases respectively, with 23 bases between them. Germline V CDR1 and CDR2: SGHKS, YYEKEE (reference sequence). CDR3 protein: CASSPEGGGESSTF. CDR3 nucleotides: TGTGCCAGCAGCCCTGAGGGGGGGGGCGAATCTTCCACCTTC.

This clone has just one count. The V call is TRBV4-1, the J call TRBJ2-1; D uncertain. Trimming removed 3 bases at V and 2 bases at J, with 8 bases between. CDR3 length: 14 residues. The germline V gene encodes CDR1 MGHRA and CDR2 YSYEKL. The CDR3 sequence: CASSHHRAYNEQFF. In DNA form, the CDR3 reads TGCGCCAGCAGCCACCACCGGGCCTACAATGAGCAGTTCTTC.

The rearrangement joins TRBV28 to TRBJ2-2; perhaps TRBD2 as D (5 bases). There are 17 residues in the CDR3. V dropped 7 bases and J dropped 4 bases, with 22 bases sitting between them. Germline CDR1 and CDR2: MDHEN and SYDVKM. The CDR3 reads CASNFKIGSIGTGELFF. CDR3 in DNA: TGTGCCAGCAACTTTAAGATTGGGAGCATTGGCACCGGGGAGCTGTTTTTT.

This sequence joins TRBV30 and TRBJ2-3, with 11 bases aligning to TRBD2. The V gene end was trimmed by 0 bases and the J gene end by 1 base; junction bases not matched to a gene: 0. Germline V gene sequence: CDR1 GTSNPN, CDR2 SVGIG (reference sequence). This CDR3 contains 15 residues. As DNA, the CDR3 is TGTGCCTGGAGTGTACTAGCGGGAGGCACAGATACGCAGTATTTT. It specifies CAWSVLAGGTDTQYF.

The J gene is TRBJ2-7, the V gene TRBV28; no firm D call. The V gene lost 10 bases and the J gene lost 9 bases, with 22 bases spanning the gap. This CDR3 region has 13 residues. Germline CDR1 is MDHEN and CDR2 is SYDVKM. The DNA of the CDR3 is TGTGCCATCAAACATATAGCATTGAATGGGCAGTACTTC. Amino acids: CAIKHIALNGQYF.

CDR3 bases: TGTGCCAGCAGCTTGACTAGGGGGCGGGTGGATACGCAGTATTTT. Its protein is CASSLTRGRVDTQYF. The genes are TRBV7-3 and TRBJ2-3; D is possibly TRBD1 (7 bases). Trimming shortened V by 3 bases and J by 6 bases, and 16 bases separated the two germline ends. The CDR3 sequence is 15 residues long. Looked up from germline, CDR1 is SGHTA and CDR2 is FQGTGA. Looking up the rest from reference TRBV7-3 and TRBJ2-3 gives the full variable domain: GAGVSQTPSNKVTEKGKYVELRCDPISGHTALYWYRQSLGQGPEFLIYFQGTGAADDSGLPNDRFFAVRPEGSVSTLKIQRTERGDSAVYLCASSLTRGRVDTQYFGPGTRLTVL.

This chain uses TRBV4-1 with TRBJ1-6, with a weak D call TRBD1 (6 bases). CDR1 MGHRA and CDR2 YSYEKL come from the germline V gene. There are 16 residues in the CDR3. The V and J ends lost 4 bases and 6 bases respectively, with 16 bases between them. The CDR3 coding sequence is TGCGCCAGCAGCCGAAGCCGGGACACCACTAATTCACCCCTCCACTTT. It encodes CASSRSRDTTNSPLHF.

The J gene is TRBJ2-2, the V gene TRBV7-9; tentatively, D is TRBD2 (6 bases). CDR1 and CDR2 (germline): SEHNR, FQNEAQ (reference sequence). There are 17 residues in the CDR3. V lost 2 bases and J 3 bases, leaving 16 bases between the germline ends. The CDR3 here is CASSLTPGLSYTGELFF. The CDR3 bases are TGTGCCAGCAGCTTAACACCAGGACTATCCTACACCGGGGAGCTGTTTTTT.

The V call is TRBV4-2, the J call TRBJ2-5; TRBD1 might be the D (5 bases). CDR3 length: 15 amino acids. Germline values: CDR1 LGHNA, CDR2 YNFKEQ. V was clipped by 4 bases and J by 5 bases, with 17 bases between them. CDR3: CASSPRLRPGETQYF. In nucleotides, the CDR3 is TGTGCCAGCAGCCCTAGACTCCGACCAGGGGAGACCCAGTACTTC.

CDR3 amino acids: CASSPGTGSNQPQHF. CDR3 DNA: TGTGCCAGCTCACCAGGTACAGGGAGCAATCAGCCCCAGCATTTT. The chain carries TRBV18 and TRBJ1-5, with D tentatively TRBD1 (6 bases). The V and J ends lost 2 bases and 1 base respectively, with 9 bases between them. CDR3 length: 15 residues. Germline V lookup: CDR1 KGHSH, CDR2 LQKENI. The whole variable domain, filled in from reference TRBV18 and TRBJ1-5, reads NAGVMQNPRHLVRRRGQEARLRCSPMKGHSHVYWYRQLPEEGLKFMVYLQKENIIDESGMPKERFSAEFPKEGPSILRIQQVVRGDSAAYFCASSPGTGSNQPQHFGDGTRLSIL.

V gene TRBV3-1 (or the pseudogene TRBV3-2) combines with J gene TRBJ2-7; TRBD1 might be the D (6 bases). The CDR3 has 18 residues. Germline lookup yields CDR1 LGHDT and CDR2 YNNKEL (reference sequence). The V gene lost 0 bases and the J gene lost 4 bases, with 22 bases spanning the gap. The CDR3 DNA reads TGTGCCAGCAGCCAAGATTCTCCCTGGACCGAAAGGGGGTACGAGCAGTACTTC. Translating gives CASSQDSPWTERGYEQYF.

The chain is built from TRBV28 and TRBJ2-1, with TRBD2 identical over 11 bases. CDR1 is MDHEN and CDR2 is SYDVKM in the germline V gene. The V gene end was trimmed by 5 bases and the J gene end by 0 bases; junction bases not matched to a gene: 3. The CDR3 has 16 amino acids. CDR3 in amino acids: CASSRGTSGSYNEQFF. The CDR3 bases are TGTGCCAGCAGTAGAGGGACTAGCGGCTCCTACAATGAGCAGTTCTTC.

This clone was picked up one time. The CDR3 DNA reads as TGTGCCAGCAGCTTGGATATTTGGGCGGGAGGGTTTTTTGAGCAGTTCTTC. Translated: CASSLDIWAGGFFEQFF. V usage is TRBV5-4 and J usage is TRBJ2-1, with 9 positions matching TRBD2. Unmatched junction bases numbered 13, after V lost 0 bases and J lost 9 bases. The CDR3 runs 17 residues. In germline, CDR1 is SGHNT, CDR2 YYREEE (reference sequence). Filled out from reference TRBV5-4 and TRBJ2-1, the complete variable domain reads ETGVTQSPTHLIKTRGQQVTLRCSSQSGHNTVSWYQQALGQGPQFIFQYYREEENGRGNFPPRFSGLQFPNYSSELNVNALELDDSALYLCASSLDIWAGGFFEQFFGPGTRLTVL.

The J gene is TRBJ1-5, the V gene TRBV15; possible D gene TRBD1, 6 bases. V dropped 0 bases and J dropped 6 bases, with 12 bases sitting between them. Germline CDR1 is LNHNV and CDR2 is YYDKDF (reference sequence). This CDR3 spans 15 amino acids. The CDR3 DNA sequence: TGTGCCACCAGCAGAGATTCGGGCAGGGGTCAGCCCCAGCATTTT. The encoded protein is CATSRDSGRGQPQHF.

The CDR3 region is CASSLYTDTQYF. CDR3 DNA sequence: TGTGCCAGCAGCTTATACACAGATACGCAGTATTTT. The rearrangement uses TRBV7-2 and TRBJ2-3, with no clear D. V was clipped by 2 bases and J by 2 bases, with 2 bases between them. Germline CDR1 SGHTA, CDR2 FQGNSA. CDR3 length: 12 amino acids.

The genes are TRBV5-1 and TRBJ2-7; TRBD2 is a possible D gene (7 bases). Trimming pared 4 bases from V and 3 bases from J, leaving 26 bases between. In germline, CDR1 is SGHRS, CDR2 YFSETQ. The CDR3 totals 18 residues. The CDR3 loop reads CASSIRLAQGPGYYEQYF. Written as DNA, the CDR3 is TGCGCCAGCAGCATCAGACTAGCCCAGGGGCCCGGCTACTACGAGCAGTACTTC.

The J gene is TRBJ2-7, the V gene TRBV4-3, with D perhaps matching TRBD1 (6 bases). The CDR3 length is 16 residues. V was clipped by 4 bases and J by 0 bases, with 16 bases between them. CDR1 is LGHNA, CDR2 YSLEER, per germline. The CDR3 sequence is CASSLHRDMYSYEQYF. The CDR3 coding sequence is TGCGCCAGCAGCCTCCACCGGGACATGTACTCCTACGAGCAGTACTTC.

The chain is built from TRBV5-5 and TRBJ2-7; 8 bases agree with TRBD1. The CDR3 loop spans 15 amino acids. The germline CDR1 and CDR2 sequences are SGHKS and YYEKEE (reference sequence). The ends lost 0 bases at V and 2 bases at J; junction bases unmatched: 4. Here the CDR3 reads CASSLGQGRTYEQYF. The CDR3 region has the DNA TGTGCCAGCAGCTTGGGACAGGGGCGTACCTACGAGCAGTACTTC.

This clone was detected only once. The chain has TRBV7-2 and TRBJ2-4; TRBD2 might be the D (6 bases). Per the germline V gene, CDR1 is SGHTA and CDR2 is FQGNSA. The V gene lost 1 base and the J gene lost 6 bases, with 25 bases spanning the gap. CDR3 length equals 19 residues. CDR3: CASSLVFMGSGLEGNIQYF. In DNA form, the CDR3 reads TGTGCCAGCAGCTTAGTGTTTATGGGCTCGGGACTCGAGGGAAACATTCAGTACTTC.

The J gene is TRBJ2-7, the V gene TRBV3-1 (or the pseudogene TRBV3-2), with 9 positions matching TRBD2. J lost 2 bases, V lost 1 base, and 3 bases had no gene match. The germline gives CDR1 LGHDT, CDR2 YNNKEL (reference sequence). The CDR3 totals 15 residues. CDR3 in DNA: TGTGCCAGCAGCCAAGGACTAGCGGAGACCTACGAGCAGTACTTC. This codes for CASSQGLAETYEQYF.

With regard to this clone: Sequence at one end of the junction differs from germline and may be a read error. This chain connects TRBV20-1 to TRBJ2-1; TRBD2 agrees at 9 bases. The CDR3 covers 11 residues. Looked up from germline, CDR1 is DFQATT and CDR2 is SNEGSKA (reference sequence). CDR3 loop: CSASGSGRSLF. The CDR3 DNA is TGCAGTGCTAGCGGCAGCGGGAGGTCGCTCTTC.

CDR3 sequence reads: CASSLGEPGELFF. CDR3 nucleotides: TGCGCCAGCAGCCTTGGGGAGCCCGGGGAGCTGTTTTTT. The chain couples TRBV4-3 to TRBJ2-2, with D maybe TRBD2 (5 bases). Germline V gene sequence: CDR1 LGHNA, CDR2 YSLEER. V lost 4 bases to trimming and J lost 6 bases, with 9 bases between them. The CDR3 is 13 residues long.

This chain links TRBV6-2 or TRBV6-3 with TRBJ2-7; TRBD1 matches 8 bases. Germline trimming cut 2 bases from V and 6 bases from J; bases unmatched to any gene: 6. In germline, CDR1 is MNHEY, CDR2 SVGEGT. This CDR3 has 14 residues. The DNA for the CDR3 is TGTGCCAGCAGTTACGACGGACAGGGTCCCGAGCAGTACTTC. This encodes CASSYDGQGPEQYF.